These T cell receptor beta chains were read from a single sample in a study of cytomegalovirus exposure and HLA in healthy donors. Some clones are missing from TCRdb's copy, which holds only in-frame ones; the method was immunoSEQ multiplex PCR. The data contain 95,000 to 100,000 clones, around two thirds of them singletons. Sequencing was performed on PBMCs. The receptors were sampled from a male donor in good health and CMV-seronegative. Both conserved end residues are part of each CDR3. The order of the fields is J gene, V gene, D gene, clone size, CDR3 DNA, CDR3 protein. The D gene is left open where the match is weak. Some rows have no size entry. The others give once, few or many, or a class for an expanded clone.

TRBJ2-7 | TRBV7-2 | TRBD2 | NA | TGTGCCAGCAGTTTGTCAGGACTAGCGGGAGACGAGCAGTACTTC | CASSLSGLAGDEQYF
TRBJ1-2 | TRBV18 | NA | NA | TGTGCCAGCTCACCACGGGCAGAGTTAGACTATGGCTACACCTTC | CASSPRAELDYGYTF
TRBJ1-2 | TRBV6-4 | TRBD1 | NA | TGTGCCAGCAGTGCCGGGACAGGGCCCCCATATGGCTACACCTTC | CASSAGTGPPYGYTF
TRBJ1-1 | TRBV6-5 | TRBD1 | NA | TGTGCCAGCAGAGATCGACAGGGCGCTGAAGCTTTCTTT | CASRDRQGAEAFF
TRBJ2-5 | TRBV5-4 | TRBD1 | NA | TGTGCCAGCAGCCTCGGGACAGGGACCTTATGGGAGACCCAGTACTTC | CASSLGTGTLWETQYF
TRBJ2-5 | TRBV6-5 | NA | NA | TGTGCCAGCAGTTACTCGAAACGGGGATGGGGGACCCAGTACTTC | CASSYSKRGWGTQYF
TRBJ2-1 | TRBV27 | NA | NA | TGTGCCAGCACTCCAAAGTTCTACAGGAGGGACAATGAGCAGTTCTTC | CASTPKFYRRDNEQFF
TRBJ1-2 | TRBV7-2 | TRBD1 | NA | TGTGCCAGCAGCCACGGGACAGCCTATGGCTACACCTTC | CASSHGTAYGYTF
TRBJ1-1 | TRBV6-1 | NA | NA | TGTGCCAGCAGTCGGGGGGCTAAGAACACTGAAGCTTTCTTT | CASSRGAKNTEAFF
TRBJ1-2 | TRBV27 | NA | NA | TGTGCCAGCAGTTTTTCCCGGGAGGGCTGGAGCTACACCTTC | CASSFSREGWSYTF
TRBJ1-2 | TRBV23-1 | NA | NA | TGCGCTTGCGGGACTATAAAGGGCTACACCTTC | CACGTIKGYTF
TRBJ2-7 | TRBV7-9 | NA | few | TGTGCCAGCAGCTTGACTTACGAGCAGTACTTC | CASSLTYEQYF
TRBJ2-7 | TRBV28 | NA | NA | TGTGCCAGCAAGGGAGGGGGGGCCTCCTACGAGCAGTACTTC | CASKGGGASYEQYF
TRBJ2-1 | TRBV4-1 | TRBD2 | NA | TGCGCCAGCAGCCAACGACTAGCGGACAATGAGCAGTTCTTC | CASSQRLADNEQFF
TRBJ2-5 | TRBV6-1 | NA | NA | TGTGCCAGCAGTGAAGCGGCCGGTGGACTGATGGAGACCCAGTACTTC | CASSEAAGGLMETQYF
TRBJ2-7 | TRBV5-1 | TRBD2 | few | TGCGCCAGCAGCTTGGGGAGCCTAGCGGGAGGCTACGAGCAGTACTTC | CASSLGSLAGGYEQYF
TRBJ2-3 | TRBV18 | TRBD1 | NA | TGTGCCAGCTCAACCCGACAGGGGAACACAGATACGCAGTATTTT | CASSTRQGNTDTQYF
TRBJ1-4 | TRBV30 | NA | NA | TGTGCCTGTGAACGGGAATTTAATGAAAAACTGTTTTTT | CACEREFNEKLFF
TRBJ2-2 | TRBV28 | NA | NA | TGTGCCAGCGAGGTGGTTTTGGGTTCCGGGGAGCTGTTTTTT | CASEVVLGSGELFF
TRBJ2-6 | TRBV9 | TRBD1 | NA | TGTGCCAGCAGCCCGCGAACCGACAGGGGGCGCGGGGCCAACGTCCTGACTTTC | CASSPRTDRGRGANVLTF
TRBJ2-7 | TRBV28 | TRBD2 | NA | TGTGCCAGCAGCCGAGGACTAGCGGGAGGGACGAGCTACGAGCAGTACTTC | CASSRGLAGGTSYEQYF
TRBJ2-5 | TRBV7-9 | NA | NA | TGTGCCAGCACCGTACAGGGCTACCAAGAGACCCAGTACTTC | CASTVQGYQETQYF
TRBJ2-7 | TRBV5-1 | NA | NA | TGCGCCAGCAGCTTGGGGCGGTGGGGGGTAAACGAGCAGTACTTC | CASSLGRWGVNEQYF
TRBJ1-1 | TRBV7-8 | TRBD1 | NA | TGTGCCAGCAGGCAAAACACAGGGGTCACTGAAGCTTTCTTT | CASRQNTGVTEAFF